These 27 T cell receptor beta chains originate from one sample sequenced in a study of T-cell reconstitution after alpha-beta-depleted transplantation in children. Preparation of the TCRbeta library used unique molecular identifiers. A single record per CDR3 protein comes from TCRdb applying MiXCR to the PCR reads. The repertoire has 500,000 to 750,000 distinct CDR3 sequences, 10% to 15% of them found once; the top ten carry 2.2%. The sample was PBMCs, mostly from graft donor cells, taken 360 days after TCRalphabeta/CD19-depleted stem cell transplant. These receptors came from a male patient younger than 18 who had a stem cell transplant for acute myeloid leukemia, so the T cells may come from the graft donor.

CDR3 sequence reads: CASSFNLAGGPGEQYF. As DNA, the CDR3 is TGCGCCAGCAGCTTTAATCTAGCGGGAGGGCCGGGCGAGCAGTACTTC. The rearrangement uses TRBV5-1 and TRBJ2-7, with TRBD2 identical over 12 bases. With 2 bases clipped from V and 6 bases from J, the junction kept 9 bases outside the gene matches. Looked up from germline, CDR1 is SGHRS and CDR2 is YFSETQ. The CDR3 extends over 16 amino acids.

This clonotype was counted many times. The genes are TRBV29-1 and TRBJ2-3; the D call may be TRBD1 or TRBD2 (5 bases each). Trimming stripped 4 bases from V and 3 bases from J, with 14 bases between. CDR1 SQVTM and CDR2 ANQGSEA come from the germline V gene. The CDR3 has 14 amino acids. The CDR3 sequence is CSVGRGTGTDTQYF. CDR3 nucleotide sequence: TGCAGCGTTGGACGTGGGACGGGGACAGATACGCAGTATTTT.

The chain carries TRBV28 and TRBJ2-7; D remains ambiguous. Trimming cost V 3 bases and J 0 bases, with 15 bases left between them. Germline V gene data show CDR1 as MDHEN and CDR2 as SYDVKM. The CDR3 spans 16 residues. The CDR3 sequence: CASSLRILWVSYEQYF. The CDR3 DNA reads as TGTGCCAGCAGTTTGCGCATCCTTTGGGTCTCCTACGAGCAGTACTTC.

The chain recombines TRBV11-2 with TRBJ2-7, with D perhaps TRBD1 (6 bases). This CDR3 is 18 amino acids long. The germline CDR1 and CDR2 sequences are SGHAT and FQNNGV. Deletions cut 8 bases from V and 2 bases from J, with 28 bases between. CDR3 amino acids: CASSFRDTQQFLTYEQYF. The DNA of the CDR3 is TGTGCCAGCTCCTTCCGGGACACTCAGCAATTCCTAACCTACGAGCAGTACTTC.

This clonotype was detected a few times. The chain joins TRBV27 to TRBJ2-7; no firm D call. The CDR3 sequence is 16 residues long. Germline V lookup: CDR1 MNHEY, CDR2 SMNVEV (reference sequence). Trimming left V 4 bases short and J 5 bases short, with 21 bases between. CDR3 sequence: CASSYGPLRNGHEQYF. CDR3 coding DNA: TGTGCCAGCAGTTATGGCCCACTTAGGAATGGACACGAGCAGTACTTC.

CDR3 in amino acids: CASTTARDKETQYF. CDR3 sequence (DNA): TGTGCCAGTACTACGGCCCGGGACAAAGAGACCCAGTACTTC. The genes are TRBV19 and TRBJ2-5; D is possibly TRBD1 (6 bases). The ends were cut back, 7 bases at V and 3 bases at J, with 15 bases in the middle. The germline V gene has CDR1 LNHDA and CDR2 SQIVND (reference sequence). The CDR3 is made up of 14 amino acids. The complete variable domain, with remaining parts taken from reference TRBV19 and TRBJ2-5, reads DGGITQSPKYLFRKEGQNVTLSCEQNLNHDAMYWYRQDPGQGLRLIYYSQIVNDFQKGDIAEGYSVSREKKESFPLTVTSAQKNPTAFYLCASTTARDKETQYFGPGTRLLVL.

This clonotype occurred a few times. The chain joins TRBV12-3 or TRBV12-4 to TRBJ2-3; 9 bases line up with TRBD2. The CDR3 is 14 amino acids. V shed 6 bases and J 5 bases; nucleotides not matched to a gene: 6. The CDR3 loop is CASRPGLAIDTQYF. The CDR3 DNA reads as TGTGCCAGCAGACCAGGACTAGCGATAGATACGCAGTATTTT.

This clonotype was counted between two and nine times. The rearrangement uses TRBV2 and TRBJ2-1, with D possibly TRBD1 on 6 matching bases. Per the germline V gene, CDR1 is SNHLY and CDR2 is FYNNEI. Trimming left V 9 bases short and J 5 bases short, with 17 bases between. The CDR3 consists of 14 residues. The CDR3: CARMRGNVDNEQFF. For the CDR3, the DNA is TGTGCCAGAATGAGGGGGAACGTCGACAATGAGCAGTTCTTC.

In this sample, this clonotype turned up a few times. The J gene is TRBJ2-1, the V gene TRBV18, with D possibly being TRBD2 (5 bases). This CDR3 contains 16 residues. Per the germline V gene, CDR1 is KGHSH and CDR2 is LQKENI. Trimming pared 3 bases from V and 0 bases from J, leaving 12 bases between. The DNA of the CDR3 is TGTGCCAGCTCACCCCTAGGGAGTAGCTCCTACAATGAGCAGTTCTTC. Amino acids: CASSPLGSSSYNEQFF.

The rearrangement uses TRBV20-1 and TRBJ1-5; 9 bases map to TRBD1. V shed 6 bases, J shed 5 bases, and the junction held 14 bases outside the gene matches. The germline gives CDR1 DFQATT, CDR2 SNEGSKA (reference sequence). This CDR3 has 16 amino acids. The CDR3 protein is CSATKPPGQGDQPQHF. The CDR3, as DNA: TGCAGTGCAACAAAGCCCCCGGGACAGGGTGATCAGCCCCAGCATTTT.

This clonotype was counted ten times or more. The genes are TRBV5-1 and TRBJ2-1; TRBD2 agrees at 14 bases. CDR1 SGHRS and CDR2 YFSETQ come from the germline V gene. The junction had 11 bases not matched to a gene; V was cut back by 5 bases and J by 4 bases. This CDR3 is 18 amino acids long. This chain's CDR3 is CASSRPGTSGSRYNEQFF. CDR3 nucleotides: TGCGCCAGCAGTCGTCCGGGGACTAGCGGGAGCAGGTACAATGAGCAGTTCTTC.

This clonotype came up a few times. This chain links TRBV20-1 with TRBJ2-3, with no clear D. V dropped 6 bases and J dropped 4 bases, with 11 bases sitting between them. The CDR3 is 12 amino acids. Germline CDR1 DFQATT, CDR2 SNEGSKA (reference sequence). The CDR3 DNA reads as TGCAGTGCCAACGCGCCCCCAGATACGCAGTATTTT. This encodes CSANAPPDTQYF.

The chain joins TRBV5-5 to TRBJ2-7; D may be TRBD1 (5 bases). Germline CDR1 SGHKS, CDR2 YYEKEE (reference sequence). The CDR3 has 15 residues. The ends were cut back, 3 bases at V and 0 bases at J, with 13 bases in the middle. As DNA, the CDR3 is TGTGCCAGCAGCTCCAGGGATGAATACTCCTACGAGCAGTACTTC. Residues: CASSSRDEYSYEQYF.

This clonotype was seen only a few times. This chain uses TRBV18 with TRBJ2-5; 7 nucleotides line up with TRBD1. Germline V lookup: CDR1 KGHSH, CDR2 LQKENI. The CDR3 has 14 amino acids. The J segment lost 5 bases and the V segment lost 3 bases, leaving 6 bases of the junction unmatched. CDR3 loop: CASSPRGQLETQYF. Here the CDR3 DNA reads TGTGCCAGCTCACCTCGGGGACAGTTGGAGACCCAGTACTTC.

The V and J genes are TRBV29-1 and TRBJ1-1; 8 bases match TRBD1. The CDR3 is 14 residues long. CDR1 SQVTM and CDR2 ANQGSEA come from the germline V gene. The V segment lost 6 bases and the J segment 5 bases; nucleotides outside the gene matches: 11. For the CDR3, the DNA is TGCAGCGTCCCTCTTCGCAGGGGGCGAACTGAAGCTTTCTTT. Amino acid sequence: CSVPLRRGRTEAFF.

The J gene is TRBJ2-2, the V gene TRBV11-3, with a tentative D call TRBD1 (5 bases). Between the trimmed V and J ends, which lost 5 bases and 7 bases, there was a span of 11 bases. This CDR3 comprises 13 residues. The germline V gene has CDR1 SGHNT and CDR2 YENEEA. The CDR3 nucleotides read TGTGCCAGCAGCCCTCTAAGGGGCGGGGAGCTGTTTTTT. It specifies CASSPLRGGELFF. Full variable domain (outside the CDR3, taken from reference TRBV11-3 and TRBJ2-2): EAGVVQSPRYKIIEKKQPVAFWCNPISGHNTLYWYLQNLGQGPELLIRYENEEAVDDSQLPKDRFSAERLKGVDSTLKIQPAELGDSAVYLCASSPLRGGELFFGEGSRLTVL.

The V and J genes are TRBV11-2 and TRBJ2-7, with 12 bases lining up with TRBD1. CDR3 length equals 16 residues. Germline assignment: CDR1 SGHAT and CDR2 FQNNGV. The trim removed 2 bases at V and 8 bases at J, leaving 10 bases unmatched. The CDR3 protein is CASSLMIAGQGAQQYF. The CDR3 DNA sequence: TGTGCCAGCAGCTTAATGATCGCGGGACAGGGGGCGCAGCAGTACTTC.

This clonotype was observed many times. The chain employs TRBV7-3 and TRBJ2-7, with D uncertain. CDR1 is SGHTA and CDR2 is FQGTGA in the germline V gene. V was pared by 5 bases and J by 3 bases, with 11 bases between. The CDR3 is 13 amino acids. Written as DNA, the CDR3 is TGTGCCAGCAGCCCTCGAATGGGCTACGAGCAGTACTTC. As protein: CASSPRMGYEQYF.

This clonotype showed up many times. The chain carries TRBV6-2 or TRBV6-3 and TRBJ2-7, with TRBD1 identical over 10 bases. CDR3 size: 14 residues. V gave up 5 bases and J gave up 5 bases; unmatched junction bases: 6. Germline V gene sequence: CDR1 MNHEY, CDR2 SVGEGT. CDR3 DNA sequence: TGTGCCAGCAGTCCGACAGGGGGCGTAAACGAGCAGTACTTC. This sequence encodes CASSPTGGVNEQYF.

The table lists this clonotype with many counts. V usage is TRBV28 and J usage is TRBJ2-6; D is tentatively TRBD1 or TRBD2 (5 bases each). The CDR3 covers 17 residues. V gave up 5 bases and J gave up 2 bases, with 16 bases separating them. Germline CDR1 MDHEN, CDR2 SYDVKM. The CDR3 DNA reads as TGTGCCAGCAGTGCCATGGTGCAGGGAGCTGGGGCCAACGTCCTGACTTTC. This encodes CASSAMVQGAGANVLTF.

The chain uses TRBV10-3 and TRBJ2-3, with D possibly matching TRBD2 (6 bases). CDR1 and CDR2 from the germline V gene are ENHRY and SYGVKD. This CDR3 is built from 14 residues. V gave up 1 base and J gave up 6 bases, with 11 bases separating them. The CDR3 region has the DNA TGTGCCATCAGTGAGTTGGACTATGGGGATACGCAGTATTTT. Its translation: CAISELDYGDTQYF.

In this sample, this clonotype turned up many times. The rearrangement uses TRBV7-2 and TRBJ1-1; TRBD1 matches 7 bases. V gave up 3 bases and J gave up 4 bases; unmatched junction bases: 5. This CDR3 region has 14 residues. The germline gives CDR1 SGHTA, CDR2 FQGNSA. CDR3 bases: TGTGCCAGCAGCTTTCAGGGGGGTGGCACTGAAGCTTTCTTT. Its translation: CASSFQGGGTEAFF.

In its sample, this clonotype was seen a few times. The gene calls are TRBV10-3 and TRBJ2-1; 11 bases are a match to TRBD2. Per germline, CDR1 ENHRY and CDR2 SYGVKD. The CDR3 runs 15 residues. V shed 3 bases and J 5 bases; nucleotides not matched to a gene: 3. CDR3 region: CAISDGTSGHNEQFF. The CDR3 bases are TGTGCCATCAGTGACGGGACTAGCGGCCACAATGAGCAGTTCTTC.

The chain carries TRBV5-1 and TRBJ2-2, with D uncertain. Deletions cut 1 base from V and 0 bases from J, with 10 bases between. The CDR3 sequence is 16 residues long. Germline CDR1 and CDR2: SGHRS and YFSETQ. The CDR3 sequence is CASSLSGGANTGELFF. The CDR3 region has the DNA TGCGCCAGCAGCTTGTCCGGCGGCGCGAACACCGGGGAGCTGTTTTTT.

This clonotype occurred a few times. The rearrangement uses TRBV4-3 and TRBJ2-1; 10 nucleotides match TRBD2. Trimming cost V 4 bases and J 2 bases; bases outside gene matches: 5. The germline V gene encodes CDR1 LGHNA and CDR2 YSLEER. The CDR3 sequence is 16 residues long. DNA for the CDR3: TGCGCCAGCAGCCCCGTACTAGCGGGGCCCTACAATGAGCAGTTCTTC. This codes for CASSPVLAGPYNEQFF.

The J gene is TRBJ2-1, the V gene TRBV5-1; D perhaps matches TRBD2 (6 bases). CDR3 length equals 14 residues. CDR1 is SGHRS and CDR2 is YFSETQ in the germline V gene. With 2 bases removed from V and 10 bases from J, the gap between germline ends came to 16 bases. The CDR3 loop reads CASSFSAGYPEQFF. In DNA form, the CDR3 reads TGCGCCAGCAGCTTTTCGGCGGGGTACCCCGAGCAGTTCTTC.

The gene calls are TRBV5-4 and TRBJ2-1; 14 bases fit TRBD2. This CDR3 contains 17 residues. The trim removed 4 bases at V and 4 bases at J, leaving 7 bases unmatched. The germline V gene has CDR1 SGHNT and CDR2 YYREEE (reference sequence). The CDR3 sequence: CASSPGLAGVEYNEQFF. CDR3 nucleotide sequence: TGTGCCAGCAGCCCGGGACTAGCGGGAGTGGAGTACAATGAGCAGTTCTTC.